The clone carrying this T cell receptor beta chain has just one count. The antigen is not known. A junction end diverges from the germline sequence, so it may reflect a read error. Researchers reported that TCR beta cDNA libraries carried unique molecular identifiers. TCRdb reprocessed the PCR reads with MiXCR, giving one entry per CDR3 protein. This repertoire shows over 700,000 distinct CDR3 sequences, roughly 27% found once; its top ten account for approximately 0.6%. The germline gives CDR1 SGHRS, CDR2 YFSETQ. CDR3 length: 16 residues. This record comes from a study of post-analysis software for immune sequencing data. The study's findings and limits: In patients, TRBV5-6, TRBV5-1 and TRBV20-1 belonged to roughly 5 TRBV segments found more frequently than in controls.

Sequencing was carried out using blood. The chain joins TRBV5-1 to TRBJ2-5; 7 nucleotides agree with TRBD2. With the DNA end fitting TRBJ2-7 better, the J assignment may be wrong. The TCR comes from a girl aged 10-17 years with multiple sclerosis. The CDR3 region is CAGSPSRSGTSYEQYF. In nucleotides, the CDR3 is TGCGCCGGCAGCCCCTCCAGAAGCGGGACGTCCTACGAGCAGTACTTC.